These 32 T cell receptor beta chains share one sample of origin, sequenced in a study of T cells in women clearing cervical HPV infection. This table comes from immunoSEQ multiplex PCR, and its TCRdb copy is limited to in-frame clones, with some not included. Its clone listing holds approximately 31,000 clones. Sequences were obtained from blood buffy coat. These receptors were obtained from a woman between 18 and 70 years old with a cervical HPV16 infection that either progressed to CIN3+ or cleared (not recorded which).

With respect to this clone: The missing CDR3 end, 3 residues past where the read stops, is filled in from the germline J gene. This chain connects TRBV6-4 to TRBJ2-1; 9 bases are shared with TRBD2. Looked up from germline, CDR1 is MRHNA and CDR2 is SNTAGT. The CDR3 covers 14 residues. The V gene end was trimmed by 3 bases and the J gene end by 7 bases; junction bases not matched to a gene: 4. The CDR3 spells CASSEAGGRNEQFF. CDR3 DNA (partial): TGTGCCAGCAGTGAGGCGGGGGGGAGGAATGAG.

This clone is called medium-sized (0.01 to 0.1%) based on its frequency. The read is 3 residues too short to cover the CDR3 end, so that end is filled in from the germline J gene. The rearrangement joins TRBV6-2 or TRBV6-3 to TRBJ2-2, with 7 bases lining up with TRBD2. Germline V gives CDR1 MNHEY, CDR2 SVGEGT. CDR3 length: 14 amino acids. J lost 3 bases, V lost 6 bases, and 4 bases had no gene match. CDR3 amino acids: CASSGGMDTGELFF. The covered CDR3 bases are TGTGCCAGCAGCGGGGGGATGGACACCGGGGAG.

Points on this clone: The read gets to within 3 residues of the CDR3 end, and the germline J gene fills in the rest. J is TRBJ1-2 and V is TRBV19; D possibly corresponds to TRBD1 (6 bases). Germline CDR1 LNHDA, CDR2 SQIVND (reference sequence). CDR3 size: 13 residues. The V end lost 7 bases, the J end lost 0 bases, and 9 bases lay between the germline ends. The CDR3 loop is CASNHRANYGYTF. The part of the CDR3 DNA that was read is TGTGCCAGTAACCACAGGGCTAACTATGGC. Variable domain in full (rest from reference TRBV19 and TRBJ1-2): DGGITQSPKYLFRKEGQNVTLSCEQNLNHDAMYWYRQDPGQGLRLIYYSQIVNDFQKGDIAEGYSVSREKKESFPLTVTSAQKNPTAFYLCASNHRANYGYTFGSGTRLTVV.

As concerns this clone: The read finishes 3 residues shy of the CDR3 end, and the germline J gene is used to complete it. J is TRBJ1-1 and V is TRBV30; D unclear. Germline V gene sequence: CDR1 GTSNPN, CDR2 SVGIG (reference sequence). CDR3 length: 11 amino acids. Deletions cut 1 base from V and 6 bases from J, with 6 bases between. The CDR3 reads CAWSERAEAFF. The sequenced part of the CDR3 DNA is TGTGCCTGGAGTGAAAGGGCTGAA.

A note on this clone: The read finishes 3 residues shy of the CDR3 end, and the germline J gene is used to complete it. The rearrangement links TRBV30 to TRBJ2-7; 9 positions match TRBD2. Germline assignment: CDR1 GTSNPN and CDR2 SVGIG (reference sequence). The CDR3 runs to 15 residues. V lost 4 bases, J lost 5 bases, and 12 bases stayed unmatched. This CDR3 is CAWTRGRAKADEQYF. Incomplete CDR3 DNA: TGTGCCTGGACTCGCGGGAGGGCCAAGGCCGACGAG.

Turning to this clone: The CDR3 goes on 3 residues after the read ends, and that part is filled in from the germline J gene. The V gene is TRBV11-2, the J gene TRBJ1-5; D not certain. Germline V CDR1 and CDR2: SGHAT, FQNNGV. CDR3 length: 15 residues. V was shortened by 2 bases and J by 1 base, with 9 bases between the two germline ends. CDR3 protein: CASSLLGKSNQPQHF. CDR3 DNA (partial): TGTGCCAGCAGCTTACTTGGCAAAAGCAATCAGCCC.

As concerns this clone: With the read ending 3 residues before the CDR3 end, the germline J gene is used to fill in that end. The gene calls are TRBV5-1 and TRBJ1-2; 10 bases agree with TRBD1. The germline gives CDR1 SGHRS, CDR2 YFSETQ. The CDR3 extends over 14 amino acids. Trimming cost V 8 bases and J 5 bases; bases outside gene matches: 9. The covered CDR3 bases are TGCGCCAGTTCGACAGGGGGCTCTTCGTATGGC. Its translation: CASSTGGSSYG. From start to end, the CDR3 is CASSTGGSSYGYTF.

As for this clone: The CDR3 end falls 3 residues outside the read, so it is completed with the germline J gene. The chain is built from TRBV2 and TRBJ2-7; 8 nucleotides line up with TRBD1. This CDR3 spans 14 amino acids. CDR1 is SNHLY and CDR2 is FYNNEI in the germline V gene. V shed 4 bases, J shed 4 bases, and the junction held 6 bases outside the gene matches. The CDR3 bases that were read are TGTGCCAGCAGTGTAGGGCAGGGGGCTTACGAG. It codes for CASSVGQGAYE. The CDR3 in its entirety is CASSVGQGAYEQYF. The whole variable domain, remainder taken from reference TRBV2 and TRBJ2-7, is EPEVTQTPSHQVTQMGQEVILRCVPISNHLYFYWYRQILGQKVEFLVSFYNNEISEKSEIFDDQFSVERPDGSNFTLKIRSTKLEDSAMYFCASSVGQGAYEQYFGPGTRLTVT.

As concerns this clone: The DNA ends 3 residues before the CDR3 does, and the rest of the CDR3 is filled in from the germline J gene. The rearrangement links TRBV7-2 to TRBJ2-5, with 9 positions matching TRBD2. The junction had 3 bases not matched to a gene; V was cut back by 1 base and J by 6 bases. Germline lookup yields CDR1 SGHTA and CDR2 FQGNSA. The CDR3 has 14 amino acids. Incomplete CDR3 DNA: TGTGCCAGCAGCTTAGGCGGGAGGGCTCAGACC. It encodes CASSLGGRAQT. The whole CDR3 is CASSLGGRAQTQYF.

A remark on this clone: The sequence runs out 3 residues before the end of the CDR3; the remainder is reconstructed from the germline J gene. The chain couples TRBV7-9 to TRBJ2-7; TRBD1 matches 8 bases. This CDR3 has 13 residues. V trimming: 5 bases; J trimming: 6 bases; junction bases outside the gene matches: 6. Germline V gives CDR1 SEHNR, CDR2 FQNEAQ (reference sequence). This CDR3 reads CASSRPGGVEQYF. The CDR3 bases that were read are TGTGCCAGCAGCCGACCAGGGGGCGTCGAG.

A remark on this clone: The read ends 3 residues shy of where the CDR3 ends; the end is completed using the germline J gene. This chain uses TRBV19 with TRBJ2-7; the match to TRBD2 covers 16 bases. This CDR3 has 15 amino acids. CDR1 is LNHDA, CDR2 SQIVND, per germline (reference sequence). The V segment lost 3 bases and the J segment 4 bases; nucleotides outside the gene matches: 0. CDR3 loop: CASSMGLAGGYEQYF. The CDR3 DNA, read in part, is TGTGCCAGTAGTATGGGACTAGCGGGAGGGTACGAG.

To note about this clone: The read ends 3 residues before the CDR3 terminus; that terminus is restored from the germline J gene. The V gene is TRBV28, the J gene TRBJ2-7; D not resolved. CDR3 length equals 18 residues. Germline loops: CDR1 MDHEN, CDR2 SYDVKM. The V end was cut by 5 bases, the J end by 4 bases, with 27 bases between. The sequenced CDR3 bases are TGTGCCAGCAGTCTATCCCCCTCAACGGGTAGGTTTGGGTACGAG. It translates to CASSLSPSTGRFGYE. The whole CDR3 protein is CASSLSPSTGRFGYEQYF.

With respect to this clone: The CDR3 end falls 3 residues outside the read, so it is completed with the germline J gene. This chain joins TRBV14 and TRBJ1-4, with D hard to call. CDR3 length: 18 amino acids. V was clipped by 4 bases and J by 4 bases, with 22 bases between them. CDR1 is SGHDN and CDR2 is FVKESK in the germline V gene. CDR3 DNA (partial): TGTGCCAGCAGCCCAGCCGTACGGACGGAGCGGGGTAATGAAAAA. Its protein product is CASSPAVRTERGNEK. The full CDR3 reads CASSPAVRTERGNEKLFF.

Notes on this clone: With the read ending 3 residues before the CDR3 end, the germline J gene is used to fill in that end. The chain recombines TRBV5-1 with TRBJ1-4; 7 nucleotides line up with TRBD1. There are 15 residues in the CDR3. Germline values: CDR1 SGHRS, CDR2 YFSETQ. V shed 0 bases, J shed 5 bases, and the junction held 4 bases outside the gene matches. The CDR3 sequence: CASSLGATGNEKLFF. CDR3 DNA (partial): TGCGCCAGCAGCTTGGGAGCGACAGGGAATGAAAAA.

On this clone itself: The sequence runs out 3 residues before the end of the CDR3; the remainder is reconstructed from the germline J gene. The rearrangement uses TRBV20-1 and TRBJ2-7; possible D gene TRBD1, 6 bases. The CDR3 is made up of 13 amino acids. Germline V gene sequence: CDR1 DFQATT, CDR2 SNEGSKA (reference sequence). V was shortened by 6 bases and J by 3 bases, with 15 bases between the two germline ends. The sequenced CDR3 bases are TGCAGTGCCGTGCAGGGGACATACTACGAG. Its translation is CSAVQGTYYE. The whole CDR3 reads CSAVQGTYYEQYF.

CDR3 amino acids: CAWSFGGANYGYTF. CDR3 DNA, as far as it was read: TGTGCCTGGAGTTTTGGGGGCGCTAACTATGGC. This chain joins TRBV30 and TRBJ1-2, with D perhaps matching TRBD1 (6 bases). The sequence runs out 3 residues before the end of the CDR3; the remainder is reconstructed from the germline J gene. Trimming took 2 bases from V and 0 from J, leaving 10 bases between them. Germline CDR1 and CDR2: GTSNPN and SVGIG (reference sequence). The CDR3 is 14 residues long. Together with reference TRBV30 and TRBJ1-2, the CDR3 gives the full variable domain: SQTIHQWPATLVQPVGSPLSLECTVEGTSNPNLYWYRQAAGRGLQLLFYSVGIGQISSEVPQNLSASRPQDRQFILSSKKLLLSDSGFYLCAWSFGGANYGYTFGSGTRLTVV.

Note on this clone: The read ends 3 residues early relative to the CDR3; the germline J gene fills the gap. The chain couples TRBV20-1 to TRBJ2-1, with 9 bases lining up with TRBD2. Trimming at V came to 1 base and at J to 4 bases, leaving 2 bases not matched to a gene. Germline CDR1 is DFQATT and CDR2 is SNEGSKA (reference sequence). This CDR3 region has 14 residues. The CDR3 spells CSARGGGDYNEQFF. The sequenced part of the CDR3 DNA is TGCAGTGCTAGAGGCGGGGGGGATTACAATGAG.

Concerning this clone: The read gets to within 3 residues of the CDR3 end, and the germline J gene fills in the rest. This chain uses TRBV6-2 or TRBV6-3 with TRBJ2-2; 9 nucleotides align to TRBD1. Germline-derived CDR1 and CDR2 are MNHEY and SVGEGT. The CDR3 is made up of 17 amino acids. V gave up 4 bases and J gave up 3 bases; unmatched junction bases: 9. Incomplete CDR3 DNA: TGTGCCAGCAGTTCGGCCGACAGGGGGATGTACACCGGGGAG. Amino acid sequence: CASSSADRGMYTGE. The whole CDR3 reads CASSSADRGMYTGELFF.

To note about this clone: The DNA ends 3 residues before the CDR3 does, and the rest of the CDR3 is filled in from the germline J gene. The chain employs TRBV7-2 and TRBJ1-2, with D possibly being TRBD1 (6 bases). The germline CDR1 and CDR2 sequences are SGHTA and FQGNSA. Trimming left V 4 bases short and J 5 bases short, with 14 bases between. The CDR3 has 14 residues. Here the CDR3 reads CASSSPGTRYGYTF. CDR3 bases read: TGTGCCAGCAGCTCGCCCGGGACAAGATATGGC. Full variable domain (rest looked up from reference TRBV7-2 and TRBJ1-2): GAGVSQSPSNKVTEKGKDVELRCDPISGHTALYWYRQSLGQGLEFLIYFQGNSAPDKSGLPSDRFSAERTGGSVSTLTIQRTQQEDSAVYLCASSSPGTRYGYTFGSGTRLTVV.

A remark on this clone: The read terminates 3 residues ahead of where the CDR3 ends, so the germline J gene completes it. V and J are TRBV11-2 and TRBJ2-7; a weak D match, TRBD1 (5 bases). The CDR3 runs 13 residues. Trimming shortened V by 0 bases and J by 6 bases, and 9 bases separated the two germline ends. Germline V gene data show CDR1 as SGHAT and CDR2 as FQNNGV. This CDR3 reads CASSLDQGPEQYF. The CDR3 DNA, read in part, is TGTGCCAGCAGCTTAGATCAGGGTCCCGAG. Variable domain in full (rest from reference TRBV11-2 and TRBJ2-7): EAGVAQSPRYKIIEKRQSVAFWCNPISGHATLYWYQQILGQGPKLLIQFQNNGVVDDSQLPKDRFSAERLKGVDSTLKIQPAKLEDSAVYLCASSLDQGPEQYFGPGTRLTVT.

To note about this clone: The sequenced fragment ends 3 residues before the CDR3 boundary, so the rest is inferred from the germline J gene. This chain connects TRBV5-1 to TRBJ2-5; TRBD1 aligns across 10 bases. The CDR3 length is 19 residues. Germline CDR1 SGHRS, CDR2 YFSETQ. V was pared by 2 bases and J by 5 bases, with 18 bases of the junction left unmatched. CDR3 bases read: TGCGCCAGCAGCTTAATCGGGACAGGGGCCGGCGAGGAGTGGGAGACC. Translated: CASSLIGTGAGEEWET. The whole CDR3 region reads CASSLIGTGAGEEWETQYF.

As to this clone: Sequence at one end of the junction differs from germline and may be a read error. The read terminates 3 residues before the CDR3 end, so the remaining end is supplied by the germline J gene. Other nucleotide sequences from this sample produce the same CDR3. The gene calls are TRBV7-6 and TRBJ1-5; D is perhaps TRBD1 (6 bases). This CDR3 is built from 14 residues. The V gene's germline CDR1 is SGHVS and CDR2 FNYEAQ. The covered CDR3 bases are TGTGCCAGCAGCTTAGCAGGGGGTAATCAACCC. As protein: CASSLAGGNQP. The whole CDR3 reads CASSLAGGNQPQHF.

With regard to this clone: Coverage ceases 3 residues before the CDR3 finishes, and the germline J gene fills in the end. The V call is TRBV5-1, the J call TRBJ1-6; D is perhaps TRBD1 (5 bases). The germline V and J ends were trimmed by 1 base and 5 bases, with 10 bases remaining between them. Germline V CDR1 and CDR2: SGHRS, YFSETQ. The CDR3 is 15 residues long. The part of the CDR3 DNA that was read is TGCGCCAGCAGCTTGTGGGGGGAGAATAATTCACCC. Translated: CASSLWGENNSP. The whole CDR3 protein is CASSLWGENNSPLHF. Variable domain in full (rest from reference TRBV5-1 and TRBJ1-6): KAGVTQTPRYLIKTRGQQVTLSCSPISGHRSVSWYQQTPGQGLQFLFEYFSETQRNKGNFPGRFSGRQFSNSRSEMNVSTLELGDSALYLCASSLWGENNSPLHFGNGTRLTVT.

Concerning this clone itself: The DNA ends 3 residues before the CDR3 does, and the rest of the CDR3 is filled in from the germline J gene. The chain employs TRBV7-9 and TRBJ1-2; 8 nucleotides align to TRBD1. CDR3 length equals 12 residues. Germline CDR1 is SEHNR and CDR2 is FQNEAQ (reference sequence). The CDR3 loop is CASSRTGLGYTF. The CDR3 DNA, read in part, is TGTGCCAGCAGCCGGACAGGGCTAGGC.

CDR3 bases read: TGTGCCAGCAGCCCCGGTCCCGACTCTGGAAACACC. It encodes CASSPGPDSGNT. The entire CDR3 protein is CASSPGPDSGNTIYF. The chain links TRBV7-7 to TRBJ1-3, with no clear D. The read finishes 3 residues shy of the CDR3 end, and the germline J gene is used to complete it. Between the trimmed V and J ends, which lost 5 bases and 0 bases, there was a span of 11 bases. The CDR3 has 15 residues. The germline CDR1 and CDR2 sequences are SSHAT and FNYEAQ (reference sequence).

For this clone: The read terminates 3 residues ahead of where the CDR3 ends, so the germline J gene completes it. The gene calls are TRBV4-1 and TRBJ2-7; D perhaps matches TRBD2 (5 bases). The CDR3 runs to 15 residues. CDR1 MGHRA and CDR2 YSYEKL come from the germline V gene. The V end was cut by 1 base, the J end by 0 bases, with 10 bases between. CDR3 DNA (partial): TGCGCCAGCAGCCAAGCAGCGGAAAGCTCCTACGAG. Its protein is CASSQAAESSYE. The CDR3 in its entirety is CASSQAAESSYEQYF.

CDR3 DNA (partial): TGTGCCAGCTCACCCACGACCCAGGATGGC. This encodes CASSPTTQDG. The complete CDR3 protein is CASSPTTQDGYTF. The chain is built from TRBV18 and TRBJ1-2, with D unclear. Read data end 3 residues before the CDR3 end; the end is taken from the germline J gene. The CDR3 runs 13 residues. Looked up from germline, CDR1 is KGHSH and CDR2 is LQKENI. Between the trimmed V and J ends, which lost 3 bases and 6 bases, there was a span of 11 bases.

As concerns this clone: The CDR3 is cut off 3 residues early in the read; its end comes from the germline J gene. V and J are TRBV14 and TRBJ2-4; D call uncertain. Germline CDR1 and CDR2: SGHDN and FVKESK. Trimming shortened V by 1 base and J by 2 bases, and 6 bases separated the two germline ends. The CDR3 runs 14 residues. The sequenced CDR3 bases are TGTGCCAGCAGCCAAGCTAGTACCAAAAACATT. The encoded protein is CASSQASTKNI. The entire CDR3 protein reads CASSQASTKNIQYF.

About this clone itself: The read finishes 3 residues shy of the CDR3 end, and the germline J gene is used to complete it. The chain employs TRBV5-4 and TRBJ2-7; TRBD2 matches at 10 bases. The germline CDR1 and CDR2 sequences are SGHNT and YYREEE (reference sequence). The CDR3 length is 15 residues. V shed 4 bases and J 4 bases; nucleotides not matched to a gene: 8. The sequenced part of the CDR3 DNA is TGTGCCAGCAGCGCCTCTAGCGGGAGCCAGTACGAG. This sequence encodes CASSASSGSQYE. The CDR3 in its entirety is CASSASSGSQYEQYF.

On this clone: The read stops 3 residues short of the end of the CDR3; the missing end is completed from the germline J gene. V is TRBV7-2 and J is TRBJ2-5; 7 nucleotides agree with TRBD1. Germline lookup yields CDR1 SGHTA and CDR2 FQGNSA. Trimming at V came to 0 bases and at J to 5 bases, leaving 9 bases not matched to a gene. The CDR3 loop spans 16 amino acids. CDR3 DNA (partial): TGTGCCAGCAGCTTAGCCCTGACAGGGTGGAGGGAGACC. This codes for CASSLALTGWRET. The whole CDR3 reads CASSLALTGWRETQYF.

CDR3 bases read: TGTGCCAGTAGCCTACAGGGGGGCCCCTACGAG. It is translated as CASSLQGGPYE. The whole CDR3 protein is CASSLQGGPYEQYF. The chain links TRBV19 to TRBJ2-7; 8 positions agree with TRBD1. The read terminates 3 residues ahead of where the CDR3 ends, so the germline J gene completes it. From germline, CDR1 is LNHDA and CDR2 SQIVND (reference sequence). J gave up 2 bases and V 6 bases, and 6 bases lay outside the gene matches. This CDR3 has 14 amino acids.

As concerns this clone: Read data end 3 residues before the CDR3 end; the end is taken from the germline J gene. This chain joins TRBV6-2 or TRBV6-3 and TRBJ2-4; TRBD2 aligns across 11 bases. CDR1 MNHEY and CDR2 SVGEGT come from the germline V gene. This CDR3 is 13 amino acids long. The V and J ends lost 6 bases and 8 bases, in that order; junction bases with no gene match: 3. The CDR3 loop is CASRLAGVYIQYF. Incomplete CDR3 DNA: TGTGCCAGCAGACTAGCGGGAGTATACATT.